The rows below give T cell receptor beta chains drawn from one sample of a study of glioma-infiltrating T cells after dendritic cell vaccination. Clones were sequenced by immunoSEQ multiplex PCR, and TCRdb holds only the in-frame ones, with some missing. The sample holds around 60,000 clones, approximately 86% seen once. The source material was blood, sampled after dendritic cell vaccination. The receptors derive from a human donor with glioblastoma. Each CDR3 is given with its conserved first and last residue. The D gene is left open where the match is weak. The size of a clone is reported for some rows only, either as once, few or many, or as a class for expanded clones.

>TRBD2|TRBV5-6|TRBJ2-7|.
CASSPTSGRSYEQYF
TGTGCCAGCAGCCCGACTAGCGGGAGATCCTACGAGCAGTACTTC
>.|TRBV5-4|TRBJ1-1|.
CASSLAAGDTEAFF
TGTGCCAGCAGCTTGGCGGCGGGCGACACTGAAGCTTTCTTT
>TRBD1|TRBV11-3|TRBJ2-2|.
CASSSTGGGTGELFF
TGTGCCAGCAGCTCCACAGGGGGCGGCACCGGGGAGCTGTTTTTT
>TRBD1|TRBV5-1|TRBJ1-5|.
CASSAGTAPNQPQHF
TGCGCCAGCAGCGCCGGGACAGCTCCCAATCAGCCCCAGCATTTT
>TRBD1|TRBV10-1|TRBJ2-1|few
CASSESGTGSYNEQFF
TGCGCCAGCAGTGAGTCCGGGACAGGGTCCTACAATGAGCAGTTCTTC
>TRBD1|TRBV29-1|TRBJ2-1|few
CSVPGQGYNEQFF
TGCAGCGTACCGGGACAGGGCTACAATGAGCAGTTCTTC
>.|TRBV7-2|TRBJ2-5|few
CASSLGRGPRETQYF
TGTGCCAGCAGCTTAGGAAGAGGGCCGCGGGAGACCCAGTACTTC
>.|TRBV30|TRBJ2-7|.
CAWSGHGNRVYEQYF
TGTGCCTGGAGTGGACATGGGAACAGGGTATACGAGCAGTACTTC
>TRBD1|TRBV5-1|TRBJ2-1|.
CASSPGQGKNEQFF
TGCGCCAGCAGCCCGGGACAGGGTAAAAATGAGCAGTTCTTC
>TRBD1|TRBV5-1|TRBJ2-3|.
CASSSGTGGTDTQYF
TGCGCCAGCAGCTCCGGGACAGGGGGGACAGATACGCAGTATTTT
>.|TRBV5-1|TRBJ2-3|.
CASSLGHASTDTQYF
TGCGCCAGCAGCTTGGGACATGCAAGCACAGATACGCAGTATTTT
>.|TRBV18|TRBJ1-1|.
CASSPLGWNTEAFF
TGTGCCAGCTCACCACTGGGCTGGAACACTGAAGCTTTCTTT
>TRBD1|TRBV5-1|TRBJ2-7|.
CASSGTGDYEQYF
TGCGCCAGCAGCGGGACAGGGGACTACGAGCAGTACTTC
>TRBD1|TRBV13|TRBJ1-1|.
CASSLGQGMGNTEAFF
TGTGCCAGCAGCTTGGGACAGGGAATGGGGAACACTGAAGCTTTCTTT
>TRBD1|TRBV6-5|TRBJ2-7|.
CASSPWGQGALEQYF
TGTGCCAGCAGCCCATGGGGACAGGGGGCTCTCGAGCAGTACTTC
>TRBD1|TRBV15|TRBJ2-2|once
CATSNFLGQANTGELFF
TGTGCCACCAGCAATTTCTTGGGACAGGCGAACACCGGGGAGCTGTTTTTT
>TRBD2|TRBV10-3|TRBJ2-5|once
CAISESFHPPLTSGGGETQYF
TGTGCCATCAGTGAGTCGTTCCATCCTCCCTTGACTAGCGGGGGGGGAGAGACCCAGTACTTC
>.|TRBV27|TRBJ2-6|.
CASSPNPGANVLTF
TGTGCCAGCAGCCCTAACCCTGGGGCCAACGTCCTGACTTTC
>.|TRBV19|TRBJ2-1|.
CASSIDRRDIAYNEQFF
TGTGCCAGTAGTATAGATCGTCGGGACATAGCCTACAATGAGCAGTTCTTC
>.|TRBV19|TRBJ2-7|once
CASRGGVGSYEQYF
TGTGCCAGCCGCGGAGGGGTAGGTTCCTACGAGCAGTACTTC